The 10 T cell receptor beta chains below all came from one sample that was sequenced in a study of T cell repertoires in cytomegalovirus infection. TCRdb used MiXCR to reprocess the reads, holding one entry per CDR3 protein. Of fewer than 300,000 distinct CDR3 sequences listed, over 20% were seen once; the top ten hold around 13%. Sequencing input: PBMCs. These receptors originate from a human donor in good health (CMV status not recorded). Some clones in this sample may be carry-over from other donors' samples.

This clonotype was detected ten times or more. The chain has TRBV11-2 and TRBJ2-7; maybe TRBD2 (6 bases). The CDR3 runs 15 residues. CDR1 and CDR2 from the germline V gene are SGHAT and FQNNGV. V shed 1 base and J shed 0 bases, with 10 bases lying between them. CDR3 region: CASSLVGGASYEQYF. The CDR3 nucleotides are TGTGCCAGCAGCTTAGTGGGGGGAGCCTCCTACGAGCAGTACTTC. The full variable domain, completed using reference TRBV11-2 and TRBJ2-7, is EAGVAQSPRYKIIEKRQSVAFWCNPISGHATLYWYQQILGQGPKLLIQFQNNGVVDDSQLPKDRFSAERLKGVDSTLKIQPAKLEDSAVYLCASSLVGGASYEQYFGPGTRLTVT.

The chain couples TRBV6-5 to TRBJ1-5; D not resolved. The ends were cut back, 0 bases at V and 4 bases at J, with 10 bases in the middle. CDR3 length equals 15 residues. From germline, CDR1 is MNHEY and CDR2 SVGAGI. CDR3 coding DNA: TGTGCCAGCAGTTACTCGGTGGCCCGGAATCAGCCCCAGCATTTT. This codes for CASSYSVARNQPQHF.

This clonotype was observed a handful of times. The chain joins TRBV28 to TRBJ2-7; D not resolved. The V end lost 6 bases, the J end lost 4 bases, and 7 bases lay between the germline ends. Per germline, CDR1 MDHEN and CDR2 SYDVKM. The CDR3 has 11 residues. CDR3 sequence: CASSGIYEQYF. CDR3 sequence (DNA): TGTGCCAGCAGCGGAATTTACGAGCAGTACTTC.

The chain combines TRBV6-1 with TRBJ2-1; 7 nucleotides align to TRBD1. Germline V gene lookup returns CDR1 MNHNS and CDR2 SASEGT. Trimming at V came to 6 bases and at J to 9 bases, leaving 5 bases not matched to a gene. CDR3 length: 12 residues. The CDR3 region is CASRTGILEQFF. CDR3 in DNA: TGTGCCAGCAGGACAGGGATACTTGAGCAGTTCTTC.

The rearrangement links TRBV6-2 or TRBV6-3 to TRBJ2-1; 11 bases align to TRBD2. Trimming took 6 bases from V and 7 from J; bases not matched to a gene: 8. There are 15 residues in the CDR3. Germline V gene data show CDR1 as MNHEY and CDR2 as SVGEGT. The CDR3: CASRRSGGAGNEQFF. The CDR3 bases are TGTGCCAGCAGACGTAGCGGGGGGGCCGGTAATGAGCAGTTCTTC.

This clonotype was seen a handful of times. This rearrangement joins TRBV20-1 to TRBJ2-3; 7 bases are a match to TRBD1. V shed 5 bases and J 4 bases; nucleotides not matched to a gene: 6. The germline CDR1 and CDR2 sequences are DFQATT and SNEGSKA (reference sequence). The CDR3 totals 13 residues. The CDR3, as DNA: TGCAGTGCTGAAGACAGGGCCGCAGATACGCAGTATTTT. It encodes CSAEDRAADTQYF.

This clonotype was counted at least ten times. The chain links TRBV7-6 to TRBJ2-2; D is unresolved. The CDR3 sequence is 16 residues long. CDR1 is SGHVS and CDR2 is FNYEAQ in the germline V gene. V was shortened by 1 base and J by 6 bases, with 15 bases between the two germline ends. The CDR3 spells CASSLEVATSAGELFF. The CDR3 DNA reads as TGTGCCAGCAGCTTAGAAGTAGCCACCTCCGCCGGGGAGCTGTTTTTT.

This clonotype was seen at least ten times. Here the CDR3 reads CASSLVQGNNQPQHF. As DNA, the CDR3 is TGTGCCAGCAGCTTAGTTCAGGGAAACAATCAGCCCCAGCATTTT. The chain couples TRBV7-2 to TRBJ1-5; a weak D match, TRBD1 (5 bases). This CDR3 region has 15 residues. Looked up from germline, CDR1 is SGHTA and CDR2 is FQGNSA. Deletions cut 1 base from V and 3 bases from J, with 10 bases between.

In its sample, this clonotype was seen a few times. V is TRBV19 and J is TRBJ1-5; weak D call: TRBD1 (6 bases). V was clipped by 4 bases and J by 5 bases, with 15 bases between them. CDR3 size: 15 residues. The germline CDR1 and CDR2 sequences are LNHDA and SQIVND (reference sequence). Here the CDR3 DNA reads TGTGCCAGTAGTAGTTATAGACAGGCCGATCAGCCCCAGCATTTT. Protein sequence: CASSSYRQADQPQHF.

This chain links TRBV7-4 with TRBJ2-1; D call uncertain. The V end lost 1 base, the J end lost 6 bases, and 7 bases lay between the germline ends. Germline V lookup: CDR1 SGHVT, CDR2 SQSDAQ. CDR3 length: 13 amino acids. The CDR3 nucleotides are TGTGCCAGCAGCTTAGGGACCTTCAATGAGCAGTTCTTC. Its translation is CASSLGTFNEQFF.